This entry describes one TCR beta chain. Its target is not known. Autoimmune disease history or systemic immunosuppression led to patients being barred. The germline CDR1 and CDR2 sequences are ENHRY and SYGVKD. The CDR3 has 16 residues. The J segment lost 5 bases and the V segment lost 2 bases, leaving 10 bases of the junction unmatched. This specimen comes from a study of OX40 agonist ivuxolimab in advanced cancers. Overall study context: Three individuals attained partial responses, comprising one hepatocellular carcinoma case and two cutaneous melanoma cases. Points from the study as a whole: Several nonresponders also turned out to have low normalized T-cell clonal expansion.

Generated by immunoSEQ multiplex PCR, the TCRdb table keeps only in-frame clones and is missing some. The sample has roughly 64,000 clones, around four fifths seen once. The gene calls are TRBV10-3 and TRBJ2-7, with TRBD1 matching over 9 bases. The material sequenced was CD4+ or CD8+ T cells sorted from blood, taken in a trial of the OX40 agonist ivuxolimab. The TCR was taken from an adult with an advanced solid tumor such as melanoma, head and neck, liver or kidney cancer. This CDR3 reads CAISEGAKGQGHEQYF. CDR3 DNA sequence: TGTGCCATCAGTGAGGGAGCCAAAGGACAGGGGCACGAGCAGTACTTC.